This TCR beta chain was sequenced during a study of blood T cell repertoires in COVID-19. The overall study: The United States, Italy and Spain were the sources of the acute and convalescent COVID-19 samples.

Assay: immunoSEQ multiplex PCR; the TCRdb copy retains only in-frame clones and omits some. Of 140,000 to 150,000 clones in the sample, around 80% are singletons; the top ten hold approximately 13%. The CDR3 totals 15 residues. V was clipped by 5 bases and J by 0 bases; unmatched bases: 2. Germline-derived CDR1 and CDR2 are SGHTA and FQGNSA. The source of this sequence is a man in his 60s with active or convalescent COVID-19. V is TRBV7-2 and J is TRBJ2-2, with TRBD2 identical over 8 bases. Sequenced input: peripheral blood. DNA of the CDR3: TGTGCCAGCAGCCCCGGGGGGGCGAACACCGGGGAGCTGTTTTTT. This encodes CASSPGGANTGELFF.